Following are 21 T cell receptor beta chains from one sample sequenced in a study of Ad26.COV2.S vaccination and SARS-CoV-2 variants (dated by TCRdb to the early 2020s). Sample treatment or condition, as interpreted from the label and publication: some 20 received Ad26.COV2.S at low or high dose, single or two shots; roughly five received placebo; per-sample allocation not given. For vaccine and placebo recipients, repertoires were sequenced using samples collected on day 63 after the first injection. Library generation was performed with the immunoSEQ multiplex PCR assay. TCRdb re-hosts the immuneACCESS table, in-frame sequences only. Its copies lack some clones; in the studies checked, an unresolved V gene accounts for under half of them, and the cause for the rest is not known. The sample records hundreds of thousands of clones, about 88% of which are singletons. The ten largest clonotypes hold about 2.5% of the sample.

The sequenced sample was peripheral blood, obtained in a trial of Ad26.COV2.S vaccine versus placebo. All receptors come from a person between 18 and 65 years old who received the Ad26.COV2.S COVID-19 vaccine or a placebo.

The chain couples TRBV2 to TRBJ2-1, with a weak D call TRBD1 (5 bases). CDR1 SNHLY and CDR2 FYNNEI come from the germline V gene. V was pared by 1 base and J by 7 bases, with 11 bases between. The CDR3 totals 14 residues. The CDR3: CASSEGRGRNEQFF. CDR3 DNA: TGTGCCAGCAGTGAAGGTAGGGGAAGGAATGAGCAGTTCTTC. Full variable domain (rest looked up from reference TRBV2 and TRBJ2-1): EPEVTQTPSHQVTQMGQEVILRCVPISNHLYFYWYRQILGQKVEFLVSFYNNEISEKSEIFDDQFSVERPDGSNFTLKIRSTKLEDSAMYFCASSEGRGRNEQFFGPGTRLTVL.

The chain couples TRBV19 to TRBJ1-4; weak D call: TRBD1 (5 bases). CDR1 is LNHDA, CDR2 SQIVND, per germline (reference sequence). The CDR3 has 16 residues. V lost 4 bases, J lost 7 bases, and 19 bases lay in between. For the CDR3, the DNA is TGTGCCAGTAGTACCCCGGGGAGGGGTGGAGGTGAAAAACTGTTTTTT. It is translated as CASSTPGRGGGEKLFF.

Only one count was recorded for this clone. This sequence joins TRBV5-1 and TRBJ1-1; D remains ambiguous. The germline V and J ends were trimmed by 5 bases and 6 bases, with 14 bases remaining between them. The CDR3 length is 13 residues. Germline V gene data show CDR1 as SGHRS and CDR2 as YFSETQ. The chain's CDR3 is CASRMGAGAEAFF. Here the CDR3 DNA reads TGCGCCAGCAGGATGGGAGCTGGAGCTGAAGCTTTCTTT. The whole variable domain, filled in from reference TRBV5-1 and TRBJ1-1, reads KAGVTQTPRYLIKTRGQQVTLSCSPISGHRSVSWYQQTPGQGLQFLFEYFSETQRNKGNFPGRFSGRQFSNSRSEMNVSTLELGDSALYLCASRMGAGAEAFFGQGTRLTVV.

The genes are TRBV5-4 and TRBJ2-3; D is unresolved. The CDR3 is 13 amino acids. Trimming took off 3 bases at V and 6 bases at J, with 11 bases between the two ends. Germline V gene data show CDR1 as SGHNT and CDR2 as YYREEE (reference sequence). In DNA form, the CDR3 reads TGTGCCAGCAGCTCCTCCCTCGCGGATACGCAGTATTTT. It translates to CASSSSLADTQYF.

The CDR3 DNA is TGCAGCGTAACAACAGGGGTCTCAGCTTTCTTT. This encodes CSVTTGVSAFF. The J gene is TRBJ1-1, the V gene TRBV29-1; 7 bases match TRBD1. Germline-derived CDR1 and CDR2 are SQVTM and ANQGSEA. This CDR3 is built from 11 residues. After removal of 6 bases from V and 10 bases from J, the junction contained 8 bases not matched to a gene.

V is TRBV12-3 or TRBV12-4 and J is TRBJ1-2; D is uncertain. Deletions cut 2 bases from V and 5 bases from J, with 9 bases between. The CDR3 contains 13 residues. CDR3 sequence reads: CASSLRQSYGYTF. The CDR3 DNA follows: TGTGCCAGCAGTTTACGGCAGAGTTATGGCTACACCTTC.

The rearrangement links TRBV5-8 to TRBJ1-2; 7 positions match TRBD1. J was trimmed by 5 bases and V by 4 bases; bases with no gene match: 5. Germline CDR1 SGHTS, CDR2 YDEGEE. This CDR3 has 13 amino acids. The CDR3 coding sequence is TGTGCCAGCAGCCCAGGGACAGTTTATGGCTACACCTTC. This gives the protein CASSPGTVYGYTF.

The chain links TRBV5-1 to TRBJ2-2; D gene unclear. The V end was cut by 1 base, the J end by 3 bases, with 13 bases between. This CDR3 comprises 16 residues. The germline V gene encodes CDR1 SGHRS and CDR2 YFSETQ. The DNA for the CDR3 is TGCGCCAGCAGCTTGTTGCCCCTTGGGGACACCGGGGAGCTGTTTTTT. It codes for CASSLLPLGDTGELFF.

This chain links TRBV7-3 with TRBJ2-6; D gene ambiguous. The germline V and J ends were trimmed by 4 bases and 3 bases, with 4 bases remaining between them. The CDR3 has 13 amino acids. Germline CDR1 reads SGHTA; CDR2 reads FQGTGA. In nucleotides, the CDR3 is TGTGCCAGCAGCTCCGGTGGGGCCAACGTCCTGACTTTC. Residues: CASSSGGANVLTF.

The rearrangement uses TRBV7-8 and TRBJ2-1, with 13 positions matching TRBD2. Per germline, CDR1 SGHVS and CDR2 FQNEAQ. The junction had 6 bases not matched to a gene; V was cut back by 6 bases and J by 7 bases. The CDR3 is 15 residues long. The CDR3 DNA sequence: TGTGCCAGCAGTTCTGCGACTAGCGGGGGGAATGAGCAGTTCTTC. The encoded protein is CASSSATSGGNEQFF.

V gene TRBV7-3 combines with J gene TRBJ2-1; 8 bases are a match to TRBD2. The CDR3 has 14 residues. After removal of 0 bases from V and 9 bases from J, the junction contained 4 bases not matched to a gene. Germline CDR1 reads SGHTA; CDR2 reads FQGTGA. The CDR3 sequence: CASSLTGLGREQFF. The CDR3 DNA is TGTGCCAGCAGCTTAACGGGACTAGGGCGTGAGCAGTTCTTC. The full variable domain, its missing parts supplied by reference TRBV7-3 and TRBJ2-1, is GAGVSQTPSNKVTEKGKYVELRCDPISGHTALYWYRQSLGQGPEFLIYFQGTGAADDSGLPNDRFFAVRPEGSVSTLKIQRTERGDSAVYLCASSLTGLGREQFFGPGTRLTVL.

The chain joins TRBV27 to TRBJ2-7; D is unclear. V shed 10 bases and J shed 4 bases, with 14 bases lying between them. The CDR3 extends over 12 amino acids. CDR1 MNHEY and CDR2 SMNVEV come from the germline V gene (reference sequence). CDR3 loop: CAIRGESYEQYF. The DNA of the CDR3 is TGTGCCATCCGTGGAGAGAGTTACGAGCAGTACTTC.

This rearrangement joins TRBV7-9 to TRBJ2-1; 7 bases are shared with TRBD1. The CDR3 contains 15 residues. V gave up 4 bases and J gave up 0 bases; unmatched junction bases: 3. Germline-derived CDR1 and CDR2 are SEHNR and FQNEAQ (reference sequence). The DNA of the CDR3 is TGTGCCAGCAGCTCGACAGGGATCTCCTACAATGAGCAGTTCTTC. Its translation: CASSSTGISYNEQFF.

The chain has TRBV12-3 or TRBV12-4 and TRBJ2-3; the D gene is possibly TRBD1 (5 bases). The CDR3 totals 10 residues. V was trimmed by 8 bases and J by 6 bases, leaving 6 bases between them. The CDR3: CASYRDTQYF. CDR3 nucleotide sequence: TGTGCCAGCTACAGGGATACGCAGTATTTT.

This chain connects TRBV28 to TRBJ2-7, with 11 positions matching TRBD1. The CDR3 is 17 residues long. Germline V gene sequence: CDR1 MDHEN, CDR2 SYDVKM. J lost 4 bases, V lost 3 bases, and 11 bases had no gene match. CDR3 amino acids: CASSLRTGGSSSYEQYF. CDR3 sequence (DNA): TGTGCCAGCAGTTTGAGGACAGGGGGCTCATCTAGTTACGAGCAGTACTTC.

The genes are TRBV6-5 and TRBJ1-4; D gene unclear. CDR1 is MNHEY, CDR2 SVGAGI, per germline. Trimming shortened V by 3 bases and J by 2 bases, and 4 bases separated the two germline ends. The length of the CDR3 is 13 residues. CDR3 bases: TGTGCCAGCAGTTATCAGACTAATGAAAAACTGTTTTTT. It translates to CASSYQTNEKLFF.

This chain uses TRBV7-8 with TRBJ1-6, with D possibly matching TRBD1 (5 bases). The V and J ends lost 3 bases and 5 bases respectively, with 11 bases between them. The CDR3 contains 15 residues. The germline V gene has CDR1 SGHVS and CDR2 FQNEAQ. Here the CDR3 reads CASSFAGTDNSPLHF. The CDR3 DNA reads TGTGCCAGCAGCTTCGCCGGGACGGATAATTCACCCCTCCACTTT.

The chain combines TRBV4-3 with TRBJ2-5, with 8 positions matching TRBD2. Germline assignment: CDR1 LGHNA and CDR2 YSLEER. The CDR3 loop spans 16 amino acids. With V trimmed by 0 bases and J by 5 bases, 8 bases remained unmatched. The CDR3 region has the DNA TGCGCCAGCAGCCAAGAGCTAGCGGGCCTAGGGGAGACCCAGTACTTC. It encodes CASSQELAGLGETQYF.

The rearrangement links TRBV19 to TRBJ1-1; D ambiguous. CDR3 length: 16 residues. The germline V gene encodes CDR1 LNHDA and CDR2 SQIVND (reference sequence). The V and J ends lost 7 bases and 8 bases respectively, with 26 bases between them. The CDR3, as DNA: TGTGCCAGTATTACCAACGGGGTCAGTAACGTCCTCGAAGCTTTCTTT. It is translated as CASITNGVSNVLEAFF.

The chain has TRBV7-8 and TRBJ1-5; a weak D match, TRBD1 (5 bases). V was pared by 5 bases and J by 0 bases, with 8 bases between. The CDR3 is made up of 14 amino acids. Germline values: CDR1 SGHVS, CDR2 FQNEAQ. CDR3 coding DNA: TGTGCCAGCAGCGGGGCGGGTAGCAATCAGCCCCAGCATTTT. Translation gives CASSGAGSNQPQHF.

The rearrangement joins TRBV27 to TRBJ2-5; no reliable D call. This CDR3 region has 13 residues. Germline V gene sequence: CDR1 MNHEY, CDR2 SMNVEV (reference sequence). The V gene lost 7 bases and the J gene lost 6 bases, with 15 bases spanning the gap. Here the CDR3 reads CASTPLGFKTQYF. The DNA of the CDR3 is TGTGCCAGCACCCCCCTAGGTTTCAAGACCCAGTACTTC.